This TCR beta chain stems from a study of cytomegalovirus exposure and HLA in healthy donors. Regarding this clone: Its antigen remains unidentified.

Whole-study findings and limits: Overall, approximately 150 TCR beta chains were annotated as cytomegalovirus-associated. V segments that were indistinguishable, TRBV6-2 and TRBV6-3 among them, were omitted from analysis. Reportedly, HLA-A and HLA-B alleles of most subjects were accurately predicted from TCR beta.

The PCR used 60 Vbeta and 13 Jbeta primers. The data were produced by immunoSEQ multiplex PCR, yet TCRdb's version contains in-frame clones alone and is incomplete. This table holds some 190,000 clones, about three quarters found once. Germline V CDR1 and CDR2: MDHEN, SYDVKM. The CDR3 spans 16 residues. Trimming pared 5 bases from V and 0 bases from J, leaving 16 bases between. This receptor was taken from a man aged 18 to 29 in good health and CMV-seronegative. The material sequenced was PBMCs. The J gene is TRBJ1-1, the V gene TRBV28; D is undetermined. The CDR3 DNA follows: TGTGCCAGCAGTCCCAATATCAATCGGGTGAACACTGAAGCTTTCTTT. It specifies CASSPNINRVNTEAFF.